Given below is one TCR beta chain in context. The data belong to a study of blood T cell repertoires in COVID-19. Study information: The United States, Italy and Spain were the sources of the acute and convalescent COVID-19 samples. PBMCs, B-cell-depleted T cells, or T cells provided the cDNA or gDNA that made up the material.

In the authors' workflow: Amplified reference gene primers provided the basis for estimating nucleated cell counts. Assay: immunoSEQ multiplex PCR; the TCRdb copy retains only in-frame clones and omits some. V and J calls and clone size follow that table, whereas D and trimming were derived from the DNA. Counted here are fewer than 60,000 clones, about 90% occurring once; the ten biggest clones make up 15% to 25%. CDR1 and CDR2 from the germline V gene are KGHSH and LQKENI. The V and J ends lost 3 bases and 0 bases, in that order; junction bases with no gene match: 5. The CDR3 runs to 16 residues. This receptor was identified in a human donor in a cohort sampled during active COVID-19. The sequenced sample consisted of peripheral blood. The chain recombines TRBV18 with TRBJ2-4; the match to TRBD1 covers 7 bases. CDR3 sequence: CASSPDRVLAKNIQYF. The CDR3 region has the DNA TGTGCCAGCTCACCCGACAGGGTACTAGCCAAAAACATTCAGTACTTC.